This T cell receptor (beta chain) stems from a study of shared clonotypes between healthy human individuals. Broader study findings: Shared across a few donors were around 5% of the naive CD4 clonotypes. Investigators collected only blood, and repertoires in tissues likely differ.

TCRdb's copy holds only in-frame clones and misses some; the assay was immunoSEQ multiplex PCR. The data show approximately 1.9 million clones, roughly 93% seen once. A note on this clone: Its antigen is as yet unknown.

Naive CD8 cells lacked CD45RO, underwent positive selection for CCR7 and left out terminally differentiated effector memory CD45RA+ cells. The sample consisted of naive CD8+ T cells from PBMCs. The source is a man aged 18 to 29 in good health. Some clones in this sample may be carry-over from other donors' samples.

As DNA, the CDR3 is TGTGCCAGCAGTTTTCAGGGGAAGGGGACTTATAGCAATCAGCCCCAGCATTTT. Residues: CASSFQGKGTYSNQPQHF. This chain connects TRBV2 to TRBJ1-5, with D perhaps matching TRBD1 (6 bases). The CDR3 totals 18 residues. CDR1 and CDR2 from the germline V gene are SNHLY and FYNNEI. V dropped 5 bases and J dropped 0 bases, with 20 bases sitting between them.